These 16 T cell receptor beta chains were sequenced from one sample in a study of blood T cell repertoires in COVID-19. Repertoires were generated with immunoSEQ multiplex PCR, while TCRdb's copy carries only in-frame clones and drops some. The sample contains approximately 470,000 clones, roughly nine tenths of which appear only once. The specimen sequenced was PBMCs or T cells enriched from blood (not recorded which). These receptors all stem from a woman aged 18-30 years who had recovered from COVID-19.

The chain links TRBV12-3 or TRBV12-4 to TRBJ1-2; D perhaps matches TRBD1 (5 bases). Trimming pared 5 bases from V and 4 bases from J, leaving 11 bases between. This CDR3 is 13 amino acids long. CDR3 nucleotide sequence: TGTGCCAGCAGTGCGACAGATACCTATGGCTACACCTTC. Encoded protein: CASSATDTYGYTF.

The CDR3 region has the DNA TGTGCCACCAGCAGAAGCCTCGCGGGGCCCTACAATGAGCAGTTCTTC. Protein sequence: CATSRSLAGPYNEQFF. The chain links TRBV15 to TRBJ2-1; perhaps TRBD2 as D (6 bases). This CDR3 is built from 16 residues. Trimming removed 2 bases at V and 2 bases at J, with 13 bases between. Germline V gives CDR1 LNHNV, CDR2 YYDKDF (reference sequence).

In this sample, this clone turned up a few times. The chain uses TRBV5-8 and TRBJ2-5; 8 positions match TRBD1. The ends lost 4 bases at V and 2 bases at J; junction bases unmatched: 4. Germline V gene data show CDR1 as SGHTS and CDR2 as YDEGEE. The CDR3 spans 14 residues. The CDR3 nucleotides read TGTGCCAGCAGCGGAAGGACAGGGCAAGAGACCCAGTACTTC. It encodes CASSGRTGQETQYF.

This chain connects TRBV6-1 to TRBJ1-2; 10 bases agree with TRBD1. Germline V lookup: CDR1 MNHNS, CDR2 SASEGT. CDR3 size: 15 residues. V lost 0 bases, J lost 4 bases, and 2 bases stayed unmatched. The CDR3 protein is CASSEATGGVYGYTF. DNA for the CDR3: TGTGCCAGCAGTGAAGCGACAGGGGGCGTCTATGGCTACACCTTC.

The CDR3 reads CASTTTVGPQPQHF. The CDR3 region has the DNA TGTGCCAGTACCACGACAGTGGGGCCCCAGCCCCAGCATTTT. The chain has TRBV19 and TRBJ1-5; TRBD1 is a possible D gene (5 bases). This CDR3 spans 14 amino acids. CDR1 and CDR2 from the germline V gene are LNHDA and SQIVND (reference sequence). With 7 bases removed from V and 7 bases from J, the gap between germline ends came to 17 bases.

J is TRBJ2-3 and V is TRBV15; 9 positions match TRBD2. The germline V gene encodes CDR1 LNHNV and CDR2 YYDKDF (reference sequence). J was trimmed by 0 bases and V by 5 bases; bases with no gene match: 15. The length of the CDR3 is 19 residues. The DNA for the CDR3 is TGTGCCACCAGCGCCCAAGCTAGCGGGGAGACTCGTAGCACAGATACGCAGTATTTT. Translation gives CATSAQASGETRSTDTQYF.

Concerning this clone: A read error may account for a junction end that differs from germline. The rearrangement joins TRBV4-2 to TRBJ2-1, with D unresolved. Germline-derived CDR1 and CDR2 are LGHNA and YNFKEQ. The CDR3 is 14 residues long. The CDR3 DNA reads as TGTGCCAGCAGCCAAGAGAGGTCCTTCAATGAGCAGTTCTTC. Translating gives CASSQERSFNEQFF.

The rearrangement links TRBV11-2 to TRBJ1-5; 7 bases are a match to TRBD1. V trimming: 1 base; J trimming: 5 bases; junction bases outside the gene matches: 14. The CDR3 has 18 amino acids. CDR1 is SGHAT, CDR2 FQNNGV, per germline. CDR3 loop: CASSLVRDSDSDHQPQHF. CDR3 in DNA: TGTGCCAGCAGCTTAGTGAGGGACAGCGACTCGGACCATCAGCCCCAGCATTTT.

The chain employs TRBV6-5 and TRBJ1-1; 10 bases match TRBD1. Germline-derived CDR1 and CDR2 are MNHEY and SVGAGI. After removal of 5 bases from V and 3 bases from J, the junction contained 3 bases not matched to a gene. The CDR3 consists of 14 residues. Written as DNA, the CDR3 is TGTGCCAGCAGTCTGGGGACAGGGGACACTGAAGCTTTCTTT. It is translated as CASSLGTGDTEAFF.

This clone was counted a single time. This chain connects TRBV5-6 to TRBJ1-2, with a tentative D call TRBD1 (6 bases). Germline V gives CDR1 SGHDT, CDR2 YYEEEE. This CDR3 comprises 15 residues. Trimming left V 6 bases short and J 0 bases short, with 15 bases between. As DNA, the CDR3 is TGTGCCAGCACCTTTCTGGACAGATCTAACTATGGCTACACCTTC. It translates to CASTFLDRSNYGYTF.

In DNA form, the CDR3 reads TGTGCCTGCCACAAAGGCGACATTTTGGGCAATGGCTACACCTTC. It codes for CACHKGDILGNGYTF. The chain recombines TRBV30 with TRBJ1-2; D is unclear. Trimming removed 6 bases from V and 6 bases from J, with 23 bases in between. The CDR3 is made up of 15 amino acids. CDR1 is GTSNPN, CDR2 SVGIG, per germline (reference sequence).

This clone was recorded only once. The gene calls are TRBV30 and TRBJ2-2; no firm D call. This CDR3 is 11 amino acids long. CDR1 GTSNPN and CDR2 SVGIG come from the germline V gene (reference sequence). V was pared by 1 base and J by 8 bases, with 5 bases between. The chain's CDR3 is CAWSAGGELFF. The CDR3 DNA sequence: TGTGCCTGGAGTGCCGGGGGGGAGCTGTTTTTT.

The chain carries TRBV7-9 and TRBJ2-3; TRBD1 agrees at 7 bases. This CDR3 is 15 amino acids long. Germline V lookup: CDR1 SEHNR, CDR2 FQNEAQ (reference sequence). The V and J ends lost 5 bases and 2 bases, in that order; junction bases with no gene match: 7. In nucleotides, the CDR3 is TGTGCCAGCAGCCGAGGCAGGGGGTTCACAGATACGCAGTATTTT. Its translation: CASSRGRGFTDTQYF.

This clone has more than one count but fewer than ten. The chain joins TRBV4-1 to TRBJ2-2; D perhaps matches TRBD2 (5 bases). The V and J ends lost 3 bases and 4 bases respectively, with 9 bases between them. The CDR3 covers 14 residues. The V gene's germline CDR1 is MGHRA and CDR2 YSYEKL. In DNA, the CDR3 is TGCGCCAGCAGCCACGGACTGGTCACCGGGGAGCTGTTTTTT. Its translation: CASSHGLVTGELFF.

The chain combines TRBV28 with TRBJ2-1, with TRBD1 matching 10 bases. The CDR3 has 15 residues. CDR1 is MDHEN, CDR2 SYDVKM, per germline. The V gene end was trimmed by 8 bases and the J gene end by 10 bases; junction bases not matched to a gene: 14. CDR3 region: CASLLGTGEGSEQFF. The CDR3 nucleotides are TGTGCCAGCCTACTAGGGACAGGGGAAGGCAGCGAGCAGTTCTTC.

The gene calls are TRBV9 and TRBJ1-2, with a weak D call TRBD1 (5 bases). Germline V CDR1 and CDR2: SGDLS, YYNGEE. The V end lost 0 bases, the J end lost 0 bases, and 9 bases lay between the germline ends. This CDR3 comprises 15 residues. As DNA, the CDR3 is TGTGCCAGCAGCGTAGTAGGGGCCTCTAACTATGGCTACACCTTC. This sequence encodes CASSVVGASNYGYTF.